This T cell receptor (beta chain) derives from a study of CD8+CD57+ T cells in acquired aplastic anemia. Looking at the study overall: Average DNA yield from sorted CD4+ and CD8+ cells was about 3 ug.

By flow cytometry, patients selected for sequencing had shown an expansion of CD8+CD57+ cells. Severe acquired aplastic anemia was present in every patient. The study sampled blood from patients who had received no therapy. Overall study results and limits: Simpson's diversity of CD8+ cells was not significantly different in patients compared with controls.

A note on this clonotype: Its antigen remains unknown.

The study profiled TCR beta VDJ and CDR3 using genomic DNA as template. MiXCR, applied by TCRdb to the reads, yields one record per CDR3 protein. Seen here are approximately 190,000 distinct CDR3 sequences, approximately 48% observed once, and the top ten hold approximately 9.7%. Per the germline V gene, CDR1 is LNHNV and CDR2 is YYDKDF (reference sequence). V was trimmed by 4 bases and J by 6 bases, leaving 6 bases between them. The CDR3 loop spans 12 amino acids. The source of this sequence is a human donor with aplastic anemia. Sample: sorted CD4+, CD8+, or CD8+CD57+ T cells (not recorded which) from PBMCs. V gene TRBV15 combines with J gene TRBJ1-4; D unclear. CDR3 loop: CATSNLHEKLFF. DNA for the CDR3: TGTGCCACCAGCAATCTGCATGAAAAACTGTTTTTT.